A selection of T cell receptor beta chains follows, all from one sample in a study of control samples from healthy donors and cancer patients. Repertoires were generated with immunoSEQ multiplex PCR, while TCRdb's copy carries only in-frame clones and drops some. The sample has about 130,000 clones; over 90% are singletons. The sequencing sample was made of PBMCs. These receptors all stem from a man between 60 and 75 years old with colorectal cancer. Each CDR3 is given with its conserved first and last residue. The D gene is left open where the match is weak. A clone size is listed for some rows: how often the clone was seen (once, few, many), or a class if it is expanded.

len: 11
abundance: once
j_gene: TRBJ2-4
v_gene: TRBV20-1
d_gene: .
CDR3aa: CSARGGNIQYF
CDR3nt: TGCAGTGCTAGGGGGGGAAACATTCAGTACTTC

len: 12
abundance: .
j_gene: TRBJ1-1
v_gene: TRBV6-5
d_gene: .
CDR3aa: CASSRSGAEAFF
CDR3nt: TGTGCCAGCAGTCGCTCAGGGGCCGAAGCTTTCTTT

len: 14
abundance: .
j_gene: TRBJ1-5
v_gene: TRBV5-1
d_gene: .
CDR3aa: CASSATGYNQPQHF
CDR3nt: TGCGCCAGCAGCGCTACAGGGTACAATCAGCCCCAGCATTTT

len: 15
abundance: .
j_gene: TRBJ1-4
v_gene: TRBV7-2
d_gene: TRBD1
CDR3aa: CASSAGQGNNEKLFF
CDR3nt: TGTGCCAGCAGCGCCGGACAGGGTAATAATGAAAAACTGTTTTTT

len: 13
abundance: .
j_gene: TRBJ2-5
v_gene: TRBV18
d_gene: .
CDR3aa: CASSPPWGETQYF
CDR3nt: TGTGCCAGCTCACCACCGTGGGGCGAGACCCAGTACTTC

len: 13
abundance: .
j_gene: TRBJ2-3
v_gene: TRBV11-2
d_gene: .
CDR3aa: CASSRIRSDTQYF
CDR3nt: TGTGCCAGCAGCCGTATAAGGTCAGATACGCAGTATTTT

len: 13
abundance: .
j_gene: TRBJ2-5
v_gene: TRBV27
d_gene: TRBD2
CDR3aa: CASSPTSGETQYF
CDR3nt: TGTGCCAGCAGTCCTACTAGCGGGGAGACCCAGTACTTC

len: 15
abundance: .
j_gene: TRBJ1-1
v_gene: TRBV30
d_gene: .
CDR3aa: CAWSKGRWVGTEAFF
CDR3nt: TGTGCCTGGAGTAAAGGGCGGTGGGTGGGTACTGAAGCTTTCTTT

len: 16
abundance: .
j_gene: TRBJ2-2
v_gene: TRBV4-3
d_gene: .
CDR3aa: CASSQKPGVDTGELFF
CDR3nt: TGCGCCAGCAGCCAAAAACCAGGGGTGGACACCGGGGAGCTGTTTTTT

len: 14
abundance: .
j_gene: TRBJ2-2
v_gene: TRBV27
d_gene: .
CDR3aa: CASSLEQNTGELFF
CDR3nt: TGTGCCAGCAGTCTAGAACAGAACACCGGGGAGCTGTTTTTT

len: 15
abundance: .
j_gene: TRBJ1-2
v_gene: TRBV10-3
d_gene: .
CDR3aa: CASWSMEVRANGYTF
CDR3nt: TGTGCCTCCTGGTCGATGGAGGTTCGGGCTAACGGCTACACCTTC

len: 12
abundance: .
j_gene: TRBJ1-1
v_gene: TRBV2
d_gene: .
CDR3aa: CASSVQGLEAFF
CDR3nt: TGTGCCAGCAGTGTCCAGGGGCTTGAAGCTTTCTTT

len: 14
abundance: .
j_gene: TRBJ1-1
v_gene: TRBV7-2
d_gene: .
CDR3aa: CASRGDRTPTEAFF
CDR3nt: TGTGCCAGCAGGGGGGATAGAACCCCCACTGAAGCTTTCTTT

len: 23
abundance: .
j_gene: TRBJ2-3
v_gene: TRBV12-2
d_gene: .
CDR3aa: CASRLAAFSTSGGAGRSTDTQYF
CDR3nt: TGTGCAAGTCGCTTAGCCGCCTTCTCGACTAGCGGGGGGGCCGGGCGCTCCACAGATACGCAGTATTTT

len: 15
abundance: .
j_gene: TRBJ2-7
v_gene: TRBV7-8
d_gene: TRBD1
CDR3aa: CASSQWDRGSYEQYF
CDR3nt: TGTGCCAGCAGCCAATGGGACAGGGGCTCCTACGAGCAGTACTTC

len: 16
abundance: few
j_gene: TRBJ1-1
v_gene: TRBV7-2
d_gene: TRBD1
CDR3aa: CASSPRPGTGDTEAFF
CDR3nt: TGTGCCAGCAGCCCACGTCCTGGGACAGGGGACACTGAAGCTTTCTTT

len: 14
abundance: .
j_gene: TRBJ1-2
v_gene: TRBV19
d_gene: TRBD1
CDR3aa: CASSIAGQGYGYTF
CDR3nt: TGTGCCAGTAGTATAGCAGGACAGGGCTATGGCTACACCTTC